This T cell receptor (beta chain) was captured by sequencing in a study of cytomegalovirus exposure and HLA in healthy donors. Of note for this clone: Antigen specificity is unknown.

The study ran its PCR with 60 Vbeta and 13 Jbeta primers. Assay: immunoSEQ multiplex PCR; the TCRdb copy retains only in-frame clones and omits some. This sample has tens of thousands of clones, with approximately 78% found just once. The study, taken as a whole, reports: According to a later analysis, donors in an Asian-associated ancestry cluster reportedly had fewer N-insertions than the roughly 640-donor mean. Accounts indicate the classifier identified cytomegalovirus status with strong specificity and sensitivity.

V lost 4 bases and J lost 4; bases outside the gene matches: 4. The CDR3 has 14 amino acids. In germline, CDR1 is SGHKS, CDR2 YYEKEE (reference sequence). This clonotype originated in a woman aged 25 to 45 in good health and CMV-seronegative. Material for sequencing was PBMCs. The rearrangement links TRBV5-5 to TRBJ1-4, with 7 bases that match TRBD1. For the CDR3, the DNA is TGTGCCAGCAGCCTGGGACAGATTAATGAAAAACTGTTTTTT. It specifies CASSLGQINEKLFF. Based on the CDR3 plus reference TRBV5-5 and TRBJ1-4, the full variable domain is DAGVTQSPTHLIKTRGQQVTLRCSPISGHKSVSWYQQVLGQGPQFIFQYYEKEERGRGNFPDRFSARQFPNYSSELNVNALLLGDSALYLCASSLGQINEKLFFGSGTQLSVL.